What follows are 32 T cell receptor beta chains derived from one specimen sequenced in a study of cytomegalovirus exposure and HLA in healthy donors. Sequencing was performed with immunoSEQ multiplex PCR; in TCRdb, only in-frame clones are kept and a portion is missing. The sample yields about 170,000 clones, 86% seen once. The sequenced sample consisted of PBMCs. These receptors originate from a woman aged 30 to 39 in good health and CMV-seronegative.

This chain links TRBV5-1 with TRBJ2-7; weak D call: TRBD2 (5 bases). The germline V and J ends were trimmed by 0 bases and 3 bases, with 7 bases remaining between them. Germline CDR1 and CDR2: SGHRS and YFSETQ. This CDR3 region has 13 residues. The CDR3 region is CASSLGGNYEQYF. DNA of the CDR3: TGCGCCAGCAGCTTGGGAGGGAACTACGAGCAGTACTTC.

This chain uses TRBV7-9 with TRBJ2-7; D is unresolved. Germline V gene sequence: CDR1 SEHNR, CDR2 FQNEAQ (reference sequence). The CDR3 extends over 16 amino acids. The V end lost 4 bases, the J end lost 2 bases, and 18 bases lay between the germline ends. CDR3 residues: CASSSYSSGYAYEQYF. The DNA for the CDR3 is TGTGCCAGCAGCTCATACTCCTCGGGTTATGCCTACGAGCAGTACTTC.

The V and J genes are TRBV4-1 and TRBJ2-7, with D uncertain. The CDR3 totals 17 residues. CDR1 and CDR2 from the germline V gene are MGHRA and YSYEKL. V dropped 2 bases and J dropped 0 bases, with 17 bases sitting between them. The DNA of the CDR3 is TGCGCCAGCAGCCAAACTACGACCGGTACGAGCTCCTACGAGCAGTACTTC. This encodes CASSQTTTGTSSYEQYF.

The rearrangement uses TRBV29-1 and TRBJ2-5; perhaps D is TRBD1 or TRBD2 (6 bases each). The CDR3 has 13 residues. V shed 4 bases and J shed 7 bases, with 16 bases lying between them. Germline lookup yields CDR1 SQVTM and CDR2 ANQGSEA. CDR3 sequence (DNA): TGCAGCGTTGGTGGTGGGGGGCGCGGGACCCAGTACTTC. This sequence encodes CSVGGGGRGTQYF.

The rearrangement joins TRBV15 to TRBJ1-1; D is undetermined. CDR3 size: 13 residues. V lost 1 base and J lost 10, with 13 bases in between. CDR1 and CDR2 (germline): LNHNV, YYDKDF (reference sequence). The CDR3 reads CATSRVGPYGAFF. DNA for the CDR3: TGTGCCACCAGCAGAGTAGGCCCCTACGGAGCTTTCTTT.

In this sample, this clone turned up a few times. The gene calls are TRBV5-1 and TRBJ1-2; D gene unclear. Looked up from germline, CDR1 is SGHRS and CDR2 is YFSETQ. This CDR3 is built from 14 residues. V was clipped by 1 base and J by 8 bases, with 15 bases between them. CDR3 protein: CASSLQSGSDGYTF. The DNA for the CDR3 is TGCGCCAGCAGCTTGCAGTCCGGCTCAGACGGCTACACCTTC.

The chain has TRBV6-5 and TRBJ1-2; 7 bases align to TRBD1. Germline V lookup: CDR1 MNHEY, CDR2 SVGAGI. CDR3 size: 15 residues. V was pared by 5 bases and J by 0 bases, with 6 bases of the junction left unmatched. CDR3 in amino acids: CASSPQGRANYGYTF. CDR3 bases: TGTGCCAGCAGTCCACAGGGGAGGGCTAACTATGGCTACACCTTC.

The genes are TRBV13 and TRBJ2-5; either TRBD1 or TRBD2 may supply D (5 bases each). V lost 4 bases, J lost 0 bases, and 15 bases lay in between. Germline-derived CDR1 and CDR2 are PRHDT and FYEKMQ (reference sequence). The CDR3 length is 16 residues. CDR3 in DNA: TGTGCCAGCAGCTCTAGGGACGGATCGTACCAAGAGACCCAGTACTTC. Protein: CASSSRDGSYQETQYF.

The V and J genes are TRBV5-1 and TRBJ2-7, with D maybe TRBD1 (7 bases). Germline assignment: CDR1 SGHRS and CDR2 YFSETQ. The length of the CDR3 is 14 residues. V lost 0 bases and J lost 7, with 14 bases in between. Written as DNA, the CDR3 is TGCGCCAGCAGCTTGGGGCGCGGGACAGATGAGCAGTACTTC. Translated: CASSLGRGTDEQYF.

The chain links TRBV6-5 to TRBJ2-7, with 8 bases identical to TRBD1. This CDR3 is 14 amino acids long. Looked up from germline, CDR1 is MNHEY and CDR2 is SVGAGI. The V segment lost 6 bases and the J segment 5 bases; nucleotides outside the gene matches: 9. The CDR3: CASRLDRVRNEQYF. In DNA, the CDR3 is TGTGCCAGCAGACTGGACAGGGTAAGGAACGAGCAGTACTTC.

There are a few counts of this clone. CDR3: CASSPVPGANYGYTF. In DNA form, the CDR3 reads TGTGCCAGCTCACCGGTTCCAGGAGCCAACTATGGCTACACCTTC. The chain uses TRBV18 and TRBJ1-2; no clear D. This CDR3 comprises 15 residues. Trimming took off 3 bases at V and 2 bases at J, with 13 bases between the two ends. In germline, CDR1 is KGHSH, CDR2 LQKENI.

The chain links TRBV4-1 to TRBJ2-5, with D possibly called TRBD1 or TRBD2 (6 bases each). CDR3 length: 16 amino acids. Per germline, CDR1 MGHRA and CDR2 YSYEKL. V dropped 1 base and J dropped 4 bases, with 16 bases sitting between them. As DNA, the CDR3 is TGCGCCAGCAGCCAAGTTCTTGGGGGGCTGGGAGAGACCCAGTACTTC. Its translation: CASSQVLGGLGETQYF.

This clone has just a few counts. This specimen includes other DNA sequences encoding the same CDR3. V and J are TRBV5-1 and TRBJ2-7; no clear D gene. The CDR3 sequence is 14 residues long. From germline, CDR1 is SGHRS and CDR2 YFSETQ. With 4 bases removed from V and 0 bases from J, the gap between germline ends came to 11 bases. CDR3 in amino acids: CASSPGRHSYEQYF. CDR3 nucleotide sequence: TGCGCCAGCAGCCCCGGCCGACACTCCTACGAGCAGTACTTC.

The chain links TRBV4-2 to TRBJ2-5; 7 positions match TRBD2. The V and J ends lost 1 base and 5 bases, in that order; junction bases with no gene match: 10. Germline CDR1 and CDR2: LGHNA and YNFKEQ. The CDR3 length is 16 residues. DNA for the CDR3: TGTGCCAGCAGCCAAGTCGAGAAGCGGGAAGGGGAGACCCAGTACTTC. This sequence encodes CASSQVEKREGETQYF.

The chain employs TRBV27 and TRBJ1-4; TRBD1 matches 9 bases. V was pared by 2 bases and J by 8 bases, with 12 bases of the junction left unmatched. Per germline, CDR1 MNHEY and CDR2 SMNVEV (reference sequence). The CDR3 has 17 residues. In nucleotides, the CDR3 is TGTGCCAGCAGTTTAAAGCCCGCGACAGGGGGACGCGAAAAACTGTTTTTT. This sequence encodes CASSLKPATGGREKLFF.

The gene calls are TRBV27 and TRBJ2-2; 7 bases are a match to TRBD2. This CDR3 spans 19 amino acids. The germline gives CDR1 MNHEY, CDR2 SMNVEV (reference sequence). The trim removed 9 bases at V and 1 base at J, leaving 20 bases unmatched. As DNA, the CDR3 is TGTGCCAGTCTACGGTGGGCTAGCGGAAACCCCCAGAACACCGGGGAGCTGTTTTTT. Translated: CASLRWASGNPQNTGELFF.

DNA for the CDR3: TGTGCCAGCAGTCCTGGACGGAACTATGGCTACACCTTC. This codes for CASSPGRNYGYTF. This rearrangement joins TRBV28 to TRBJ1-2, with D hard to call. The V gene lost 5 bases and the J gene lost 2 bases, with 9 bases spanning the gap. This CDR3 has 13 amino acids. From germline, CDR1 is MDHEN and CDR2 SYDVKM.

This chain links TRBV28 with TRBJ2-7; 10 bases match TRBD2. Trimming removed 5 bases from V and 3 bases from J; junction bases left unmatched: 10. CDR1 MDHEN and CDR2 SYDVKM come from the germline V gene. CDR3 length equals 16 residues. The chain's CDR3 is CASSPGIPSGSYEQYF. The CDR3 coding sequence is TGTGCCAGCAGTCCGGGGATACCTAGCGGGAGCTACGAGCAGTACTTC. The full variable domain, its missing parts supplied by reference TRBV28 and TRBJ2-7, is DVKVTQSSRYLVKRTGEKVFLECVQDMDHENMFWYRQDPGLGLRLIYFSYDVKMKEKGDIPEGYSVSREKKERFSLILESASTNQTSMYLCASSPGIPSGSYEQYFGPGTRLTVT.

The chain combines TRBV5-1 with TRBJ1-4; the match to TRBD1 covers 7 bases. With 2 bases clipped from V and 3 bases from J, the junction kept 4 bases outside the gene matches. The CDR3 consists of 15 residues. CDR1 and CDR2 from the germline V gene are SGHRS and YFSETQ. The DNA for the CDR3 is TGCGCCAGCAGCTTCACCGGGACAGCTAATGAAAAACTGTTTTTT. It specifies CASSFTGTANEKLFF.

The chain combines TRBV4-1 with TRBJ1-1; D is ambiguous. The V end lost 4 bases, the J end lost 1 base, and 10 bases lay between the germline ends. The CDR3 contains 14 residues. Germline V lookup: CDR1 MGHRA, CDR2 YSYEKL. The CDR3 DNA is TGCGCCAGCAGCCCAGCCCGGGAGAACACTGAAGCTTTCTTT. This sequence encodes CASSPARENTEAFF.

This clone was seen just once. This chain uses TRBV5-1 with TRBJ1-2; 9 positions agree with TRBD1. Germline-derived CDR1 and CDR2 are SGHRS and YFSETQ. There are 18 residues in the CDR3. With 4 bases clipped from V and 4 bases from J, the junction kept 17 bases outside the gene matches. The DNA of the CDR3 is TGCGCCAGCAGCCAAAACACAGGGGGCTCCCTCCCCTTCTATGGCTACACCTTC. Translating gives CASSQNTGGSLPFYGYTF.

The chain employs TRBV2 and TRBJ2-2; 9 nucleotides agree with TRBD2. Looked up from germline, CDR1 is SNHLY and CDR2 is FYNNEI. This CDR3 is 16 amino acids long. With V trimmed by 6 bases and J by 6 bases, 11 bases remained unmatched. CDR3 loop: CASRAHGSGGPGELFF. The CDR3 bases are TGTGCCAGCAGGGCCCACGGTAGCGGGGGCCCCGGGGAGCTGTTTTTT.

The V call is TRBV7-3, the J call TRBJ2-3, with D possibly TRBD2 on 5 matching bases. CDR1 is SGHTA, CDR2 FQGTGA, per germline. V was pared by 5 bases and J by 1 base, with 13 bases between. The CDR3 runs to 15 residues. In DNA form, the CDR3 reads TGTGCCAGCAGCCGAGGAGAGGGCGGCACAGATACGCAGTATTTT. It specifies CASSRGEGGTDTQYF. Full variable domain (missing parts from reference TRBV7-3 and TRBJ2-3): GAGVSQTPSNKVTEKGKYVELRCDPISGHTALYWYRQSLGQGPEFLIYFQGTGAADDSGLPNDRFFAVRPEGSVSTLKIQRTERGDSAVYLCASSRGEGGTDTQYFGPGTRLTVL.

In this sample, this clone turned up once. The chain employs TRBV28 and TRBJ2-3; D is uncertain. Trimming cost V 4 bases and J 0 bases, with 5 bases left between them. Per the germline V gene, CDR1 is MDHEN and CDR2 is SYDVKM. The CDR3 totals 13 residues. CDR3 in DNA: TGTGCCAGCAGTTCGACCAGCACAGATACGCAGTATTTT. It translates to CASSSTSTDTQYF. The whole variable domain, remainder taken from reference TRBV28 and TRBJ2-3, is DVKVTQSSRYLVKRTGEKVFLECVQDMDHENMFWYRQDPGLGLRLIYFSYDVKMKEKGDIPEGYSVSREKKERFSLILESASTNQTSMYLCASSSTSTDTQYFGPGTRLTVL.

V and J are TRBV6-6 and TRBJ2-5, with a possible D match to TRBD1 (5 bases). The V gene lost 9 bases and the J gene lost 4 bases, with 12 bases spanning the gap. The CDR3 covers 12 residues. In germline, CDR1 is MNHNY, CDR2 SVGAGI (reference sequence). CDR3 nucleotides: TGTGCCAGTTCAGGGTTTTCAGAGACCCAGTACTTC. Amino acid sequence: CASSGFSETQYF.

The chain uses TRBV4-3 and TRBJ2-3, with 13 nucleotides matching TRBD2. V shed 0 bases, J shed 3 bases, and the junction held 15 bases outside the gene matches. Germline V gives CDR1 LGHNA, CDR2 YSLEER. The length of the CDR3 is 21 residues. CDR3 nucleotides: TGCGCCAGCAGCCAAGATTGGGCACTAGCGGGGGGGCTCTTTAGTACAGATACGCAGTATTTT. Its protein product is CASSQDWALAGGLFSTDTQYF.

This chain connects TRBV29-1 to TRBJ2-7; the D gene is possibly TRBD1 (6 bases). CDR1 and CDR2 (germline): SQVTM, ANQGSEA. The CDR3 length is 13 residues. V lost 4 bases, J lost 3 bases, and 13 bases lay in between. CDR3 residues: CSVALGQHYEQYF. In DNA, the CDR3 is TGCAGCGTTGCCCTGGGACAACACTACGAGCAGTACTTC.

J is TRBJ2-6 and V is TRBV5-1, with D possibly TRBD1 on 5 matching bases. The CDR3 has 16 amino acids. Per germline, CDR1 SGHRS and CDR2 YFSETQ. Trimming pared 6 bases from V and 0 bases from J, leaving 13 bases between. CDR3 sequence reads: CASKWGVSSGANVLTF. DNA for the CDR3: TGCGCCAGCAAGTGGGGCGTTAGCTCTGGGGCCAACGTCCTGACTTTC.

V usage is TRBV5-6 and J usage is TRBJ2-7; no reliable D call. V lost 2 bases to trimming and J lost 2 bases, with 8 bases between them. The germline CDR1 and CDR2 sequences are SGHDT and YYEEEE. The CDR3 covers 13 residues. CDR3 bases: TGTGCCAGCAGCTTTAGACCTACCTACGAGCAGTACTTC. Translation gives CASSFRPTYEQYF.

The gene calls are TRBV7-8 and TRBJ1-5; a weak D match, TRBD1 (5 bases). The CDR3 covers 13 residues. Germline CDR1 reads SGHVS; CDR2 reads FQNEAQ. V was pared by 5 bases and J by 1 base, with 6 bases between. The CDR3 sequence is CASSRGSNQPQHF. The CDR3 region has the DNA TGTGCCAGCAGCCGGGGGAGCAATCAGCCCCAGCATTTT.

This chain joins TRBV7-2 and TRBJ2-5, with D perhaps being TRBD1 or TRBD2 (6 bases each). Germline V gene lookup returns CDR1 SGHTA and CDR2 FQGNSA. Trimming pared 5 bases from V and 10 bases from J, leaving 17 bases between. The CDR3 sequence is 13 residues long. DNA of the CDR3: TGTGCCAGCAGCCCGGGGACTGAGGGGGACCAGTACTTC. This gives the protein CASSPGTEGDQYF. Together with reference TRBV7-2 and TRBJ2-5, the CDR3 gives the full variable domain: GAGVSQSPSNKVTEKGKDVELRCDPISGHTALYWYRQSLGQGLEFLIYFQGNSAPDKSGLPSDRFSAERTGGSVSTLTIQRTQQEDSAVYLCASSPGTEGDQYFGPGTRLLVL.

V gene TRBV9 combines with J gene TRBJ2-3, with no clear D. V was pared by 0 bases and J by 1 base, with 9 bases between. Per germline, CDR1 SGDLS and CDR2 YYNGEE. This CDR3 spans 15 amino acids. CDR3 protein: CASSVGSLGTDTQYF. Here the CDR3 DNA reads TGTGCCAGCAGCGTAGGCTCCCTTGGCACAGATACGCAGTATTTT.